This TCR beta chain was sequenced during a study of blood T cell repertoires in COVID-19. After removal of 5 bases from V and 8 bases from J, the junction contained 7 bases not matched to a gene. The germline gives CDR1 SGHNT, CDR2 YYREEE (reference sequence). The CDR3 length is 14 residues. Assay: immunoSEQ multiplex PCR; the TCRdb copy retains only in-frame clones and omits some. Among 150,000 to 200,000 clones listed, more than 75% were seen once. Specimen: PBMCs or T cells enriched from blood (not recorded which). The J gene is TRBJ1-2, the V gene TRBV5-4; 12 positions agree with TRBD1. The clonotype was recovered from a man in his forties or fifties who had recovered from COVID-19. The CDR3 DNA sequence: TGTGCCAGCAGACCCACCGGGACAGGGGGCGGCTACACCTTC. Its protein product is CASRPTGTGGGYTF. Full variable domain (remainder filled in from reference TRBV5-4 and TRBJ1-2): ETGVTQSPTHLIKTRGQQVTLRCSSQSGHNTVSWYQQALGQGPQFIFQYYREEENGRGNFPPRFSGLQFPNYSSELNVNALELDDSALYLCASRPTGTGGGYTFGSGTRLTVV.